This passage covers 24 T cell receptor beta chains from one sample sequenced in a study of metastatic and nonmetastatic thyroid tumors. Each patient went into thyroid surgery without having received any treatment. TCRdb reanalyzed the PCR reads via MiXCR. Of around 4,000 clones in the sample, about 33% were seen once. Sequenced: adjacent normal tissue. The receptors here all came from a male donor with papillary thyroid cancer or a benign thyroid nodule (not recorded which). Some clones in this sample may be carry-over from other donors' samples.

This clone was observed a handful of times. V gene TRBV2 combines with J gene TRBJ2-2; no firm D call. With 6 bases removed from V and 8 bases from J, the gap between germline ends came to 13 bases. The CDR3 length is 13 residues. The V gene's germline CDR1 is SNHLY and CDR2 FYNNEI. As DNA, the CDR3 is TGTGCCAGCAGAGAACGGATGGGAGGGGAGCTGTTTTTT. Translating gives CASRERMGGELFF.

There are a few counts of this clone. The chain uses TRBV6-1 and TRBJ1-6, with TRBD1 as a possible D gene (5 bases). V was pared by 7 bases and J by 6 bases, with 19 bases between. The CDR3 length is 16 residues. Looked up from germline, CDR1 is MNHNS and CDR2 is SASEGT. For the CDR3, the DNA is TGTGCCAGCACCCCAGGGACGGACTTGGGTAATTCACCCCTCCACTTT. Protein sequence: CASTPGTDLGNSPLHF.

The table lists this clone with a count of one. The chain joins TRBV11-2 to TRBJ2-3; perhaps TRBD1 as D (5 bases). The V and J ends lost 5 bases and 2 bases respectively, with 14 bases between them. This CDR3 region has 15 residues. CDR1 and CDR2 (germline): SGHAT, FQNNGV. The CDR3: CASSARTGATDTQYF. DNA of the CDR3: TGTGCCAGCAGCGCCCGTACAGGCGCCACAGATACGCAGTATTTT.

About this clone: Because it lacks the conserved phenylalanine or tryptophan at the end, this CDR3 is likely a read error. The chain links TRBV20-1 to TRBJ2-3; D remains unclear. Germline loops: CDR1 DFQATT, CDR2 SNEGSKA (reference sequence). This CDR3 has 14 amino acids. The CDR3 DNA sequence: TGCAGTGCTAGACTAAGCGATGGCACAGATACTCAGTATTTG. Amino acids: CSARLSDGTDTQYL.

The V and J genes are TRBV5-1 and TRBJ1-1, with D unresolved. CDR1 SGHRS and CDR2 YFSETQ come from the germline V gene. This CDR3 comprises 18 residues. V shed 1 base and J shed 1 base, with 20 bases lying between them. In nucleotides, the CDR3 is TGCGCCAGCAGCTTGACGGGTGTGACGGGGATGGGGAACACTGAAGCTTTCTTT. Protein product: CASSLTGVTGMGNTEAFF.

The V call is TRBV19, the J call TRBJ2-7; TRBD1 matches 7 bases. This CDR3 is 17 amino acids long. The germline gives CDR1 LNHDA, CDR2 SQIVND (reference sequence). With 4 bases clipped from V and 3 bases from J, the junction kept 15 bases outside the gene matches. In DNA form, the CDR3 reads TGTGCCAGTAGTAGGGGCCCGGCAGGGGGTTTTTTCTACGAGCAGTACTTC. It encodes CASSRGPAGGFFYEQYF.

This chain links TRBV6-7 with TRBJ2-1; 7 nucleotides match TRBD2. TRBV6-7 is marked as an open reading frame, function uncertain. V dropped 2 bases and J dropped 16; count of bases not matched to a gene: 8. The CDR3 is 12 residues long. The CDR3 coding sequence is TGTGCCAGCAGTTACCAACGGGAGGTCGGATTCTTC. It encodes CASSYQREVGFF.

This chain joins TRBV10-3 and TRBJ2-7; 13 bases fit TRBD2. Unmatched junction bases numbered 6, after V lost 5 bases and J lost 5 bases. Germline assignment: CDR1 ENHRY and CDR2 SYGVKD. The CDR3 consists of 15 residues. CDR3: CAISRTSGSGNEQYF. In DNA form, the CDR3 reads TGTGCCATCAGTCGGACTAGCGGGAGTGGGAACGAGCAGTACTTC.

This clone has more than one count but fewer than ten. The chain recombines TRBV19 with TRBJ1-1; 7 nucleotides line up with TRBD1. Per the germline V gene, CDR1 is LNHDA and CDR2 is SQIVND (reference sequence). This CDR3 is 14 amino acids long. The trim removed 6 bases at V and 7 bases at J, leaving 11 bases unmatched. The DNA for the CDR3 is TGTGCCAGTAGGGGAACAGGGGCAGGAGGTGAAGCTTTCTTT. The encoded protein is CASRGTGAGGEAFF.

This chain uses TRBV30 with TRBJ1-6; no definite D call. The CDR3 is made up of 13 amino acids. V was pared by 1 base and J by 7 bases, with 8 bases between. Looked up from germline, CDR1 is GTSNPN and CDR2 is SVGIG (reference sequence). This CDR3 reads CAWSEATNSPLHF. DNA of the CDR3: TGTGCCTGGAGTGAGGCTACAAATTCACCCCTCCACTTT.

This clone qualifies as large. The rearrangement uses TRBV5-1 and TRBJ1-2, with no clear D. The V gene's germline CDR1 is SGHRS and CDR2 YFSETQ. Trimming shortened V by 6 bases and J by 4 bases, and 7 bases separated the two germline ends. The CDR3 totals 11 residues. The CDR3 loop reads CASTSGYGYTF. CDR3 nucleotides: TGCGCCAGCACCAGCGGCTATGGCTACACCTTC.

CDR3 DNA: TGTGCCAGCAGTGAGCGACAGGGGGCGATTTATTCACCCCTCCACTTT. This sequence encodes CASSERQGAIYSPLHF. The chain couples TRBV6-1 to TRBJ1-6; 10 nucleotides agree with TRBD1. The V and J ends lost 3 bases and 8 bases, in that order; junction bases with no gene match: 7. The germline V gene has CDR1 MNHNS and CDR2 SASEGT. The CDR3 covers 16 residues.

The gene calls are TRBV5-1 and TRBJ2-6; no clear D gene. The CDR3 contains 15 residues. V was cut by 0 bases and J by 0 bases, with 4 bases left in between. CDR1 and CDR2 from the germline V gene are SGHRS and YFSETQ. CDR3 in DNA: TGCGCCAGCAGCTTGGTAAGCTCTGGGGCCAACGTCCTGACTTTC. Translating it yields CASSLVSSGANVLTF.

The chain combines TRBV6-1 with TRBJ2-7; a possible D gene is TRBD1 (6 bases). The V gene's germline CDR1 is MNHNS and CDR2 SASEGT. The CDR3 loop spans 12 amino acids. V was shortened by 7 bases and J by 13 bases, with 20 bases between the two germline ends. The CDR3 DNA is TGTGCCAGCAAGCAACGGGACAACCCTCAATACTTC. It is translated as CASKQRDNPQYF.

The V call is TRBV7-9, the J call TRBJ1-2, with TRBD1 as a possible D gene (6 bases). Per germline, CDR1 SEHNR and CDR2 FQNEAQ (reference sequence). The CDR3 has 14 residues. The V end was cut by 7 bases, the J end by 3 bases, with 15 bases between. The CDR3 sequence is CASIPDRGDYGYTF. The CDR3 DNA reads TGTGCCAGCATCCCGGACAGAGGGGACTATGGCTACACCTTC.

The rearrangement joins TRBV19 to TRBJ2-1; D remains unclear. Germline values: CDR1 LNHDA, CDR2 SQIVND (reference sequence). The germline V and J ends were trimmed by 3 bases and 10 bases, with 13 bases remaining between them. The length of the CDR3 is 13 residues. In DNA, the CDR3 is TGTGCCAGTAGTATGGGTCGACATGGAGAGCAGTTCTTC. This encodes CASSMGRHGEQFF. Combining the CDR3 with reference TRBV19 and TRBJ2-1 gives the whole variable domain DGGITQSPKYLFRKEGQNVTLSCEQNLNHDAMYWYRQDPGQGLRLIYYSQIVNDFQKGDIAEGYSVSREKKESFPLTVTSAQKNPTAFYLCASSMGRHGEQFFGPGTRLTVL.

The sample holds a few counts of this clone. V usage is TRBV20-1 and J usage is TRBJ2-7, with 10 positions matching TRBD2. Per the germline V gene, CDR1 is DFQATT and CDR2 is SNEGSKA (reference sequence). This CDR3 has 14 amino acids. V lost 3 bases to trimming and J lost 3 bases; unmatched junction nucleotides: 5. CDR3 sequence reads: CSARGASGSYEQYF. The CDR3, as DNA: TGCAGTGCTAGGGGGGCTAGCGGGAGCTACGAGCAGTACTTC.

By share, this clone counts as large. The V gene is TRBV6-1, the J gene TRBJ1-2, with 7 bases lining up with TRBD1. Germline trimming cut 5 bases from V and 2 bases from J; bases unmatched to any gene: 5. CDR1 is MNHNS and CDR2 is SASEGT in the germline V gene. This CDR3 is built from 14 residues. The CDR3 is CASSTRQGNYGYTF. The CDR3 nucleotides are TGTGCCAGCAGTACCCGACAGGGCAACTATGGCTACACCTTC.

This clone counts as large. The chain couples TRBV20-1 to TRBJ2-7; D possibly corresponds to TRBD2 (6 bases). Trimming removed 3 bases at V and 6 bases at J, with 12 bases between. Looked up from germline, CDR1 is DFQATT and CDR2 is SNEGSKA (reference sequence). The CDR3 is 12 residues long. CDR3 nucleotides: TGCAGTGCTAGCGGGAGTAGGTTCGAGCAGTACTTC. This sequence encodes CSASGSRFEQYF.

V usage is TRBV20-1 and J usage is TRBJ2-7; possible D gene TRBD2, 6 bases. The germline V gene has CDR1 DFQATT and CDR2 SNEGSKA (reference sequence). V lost 1 base and J lost 0, with 10 bases in between. The CDR3 has 14 amino acids. The CDR3 protein is CSARGGDSSYEQYF. CDR3 bases: TGCAGTGCTAGAGGGGGGGATAGCTCCTACGAGCAGTACTTC.

The gene calls are TRBV9 and TRBJ1-1; D is unresolved. The germline CDR1 and CDR2 sequences are SGDLS and YYNGEE. The CDR3 contains 16 residues. Trimming pared 0 bases from V and 3 bases from J, leaving 15 bases between. The CDR3 spells CASSVAPSWADTEAFF. The CDR3 DNA is TGTGCCAGCAGCGTAGCCCCATCGTGGGCCGACACTGAAGCTTTCTTT.

The chain carries TRBV11-2 and TRBJ2-7, with a tentative D call TRBD2 (7 bases). Germline values: CDR1 SGHAT, CDR2 FQNNGV. The CDR3 is made up of 16 amino acids. Trimming removed 4 bases at V and 7 bases at J, with 23 bases between. CDR3 sequence (DNA): TGTGCCAGCAGCTCTGGTTGGGGGGGCGGCCTACTGGAGCAGTACTTC. Translated, it gives CASSSGWGGGLLEQYF.

This chain joins TRBV6-2 or TRBV6-3 and TRBJ2-7; TRBD2 might be the D (5 bases). The CDR3 spans 13 residues. Per the germline V gene, CDR1 is MNHEY and CDR2 is SVGEGT. V dropped 2 bases and J dropped 7 bases, with 12 bases sitting between them. The CDR3, as DNA: TGTGCCAGCAGTTACGATAGCTCGGGGGAGCAGTACTTC. Translated: CASSYDSSGEQYF.

This clone was counted only a few times. This is likely a read error, given that the CDR3 carries no conserved phenylalanine or tryptophan at its end. J is TRBJ2-2 and V is TRBV11-2, with TRBD2 matching over 8 bases. V trimming: 6 bases; J trimming: 0 bases; junction bases outside the gene matches: 9. The CDR3 contains 17 residues. CDR1 is SGHAT and CDR2 is FQNNGV in the germline V gene. The CDR3 DNA reads as TGTGCCAGCAGACCTTGCACTAGCGGTTCGAACACCGGGGAGCTGTTTATT. It is translated as CASRPCTSGSNTGELFI.